A single sample gave rise to the 32 T cell receptor beta chains below, sequenced in a study of T cell repertoires in cytomegalovirus infection. No antigen has been identified for these receptors. One entry per CDR3 protein results from TCRdb running MiXCR on the reads. The sample records roughly 860,000 distinct CDR3 sequences, 32% being singletons. The sample in question was cultured CD8+ T cells from PBMCs, obtained from culture after CMV antigen stimulation. These receptors originate from a human donor in good health (CMV status not recorded). Some clones in this sample may be carry-over from other donors' samples.

The rearrangement joins TRBV12-3 or TRBV12-4 to TRBJ1-2, with a weak D call TRBD1 (6 bases). The germline V and J ends were trimmed by 6 bases and 4 bases, with 15 bases remaining between them. This CDR3 contains 14 residues. This chain's CDR3 is CASSSPEGGYGYTF. CDR3 DNA: TGTGCCAGCAGCTCCCCGGAGGGGGGCTATGGCTACACCTTC.

V usage is TRBV4-1 and J usage is TRBJ1-1, with D uncertain. The germline V gene has CDR1 MGHRA and CDR2 YSYEKL. The CDR3 is 14 residues long. Trimming shortened V by 2 bases and J by 0 bases, and 7 bases separated the two germline ends. The chain's CDR3 is CASSQRQLNTEAFF. The CDR3 DNA is TGCGCCAGCAGCCAAAGGCAGCTGAACACTGAAGCTTTCTTT.

This clonotype has a single count. V is TRBV12-3 or TRBV12-4 and J is TRBJ1-2; a possible D gene is TRBD1 (5 bases). The CDR3 contains 14 residues. The V end was cut by 3 bases, the J end by 1 base, with 9 bases between. The CDR3 loop is CASSLQGVNYGYTF. CDR3 DNA sequence: TGTGCCAGCAGTTTGCAGGGAGTTAACTATGGCTACACCTTC.

Written as DNA, the CDR3 is TGTGCCAGCAGCTTAGAATTGAACACAGATACGCAGTATTTT. Encoded protein: CASSLELNTDTQYF. The chain employs TRBV7-2 and TRBJ2-3, with no clear D. V was trimmed by 1 base and J by 2 bases, leaving 7 bases between them. This CDR3 is built from 14 residues. CDR1 SGHTA and CDR2 FQGNSA come from the germline V gene.

The chain carries TRBV6-1 and TRBJ2-1; TRBD2 aligns across 8 bases. CDR1 MNHNS and CDR2 SASEGT come from the germline V gene. The CDR3 loop spans 15 amino acids. Trimming took 6 bases from V and 11 from J; bases not matched to a gene: 15. The CDR3 nucleotides read TGTGCCAGCAGACGCGGGGGGCTTACTGGCCTAAAGCAGTTCTTC. Encoded protein: CASRRGGLTGLKQFF.

This clonotype was counted between two and nine times. V gene TRBV27 combines with J gene TRBJ1-6, with TRBD1 identical over 7 bases. V was clipped by 6 bases and J by 8 bases; unmatched bases: 7. CDR1 is MNHEY, CDR2 SMNVEV, per germline (reference sequence). The CDR3 consists of 14 residues. The CDR3 DNA sequence: TGTGCCAGCAGGGTGGGGACAGTGGATTCACCCCTCCACTTT. It is translated as CASRVGTVDSPLHF.

This clonotype was counted a few times. The chain joins TRBV28 to TRBJ1-2, with 8 bases identical to TRBD1. Germline CDR1 reads MDHEN; CDR2 reads SYDVKM. The CDR3 is 16 residues long. J gave up 4 bases and V 6 bases, and 13 bases lay outside the gene matches. In nucleotides, the CDR3 is TGTGCCAGCAGCACGGGCCGGACAGGGCGGATCTATGGCTACACCTTC. Amino acids: CASSTGRTGRIYGYTF.

This clonotype was counted many times. CDR3 coding DNA: TGTGCCAGCAGCTTAAGGGGGCCCGGTAGCGGGGGCACAGATACGCAGTATTTT. Its protein is CASSLRGPGSGGTDTQYF. This rearrangement joins TRBV7-2 to TRBJ2-3; tentatively, D is TRBD2 (8 bases). The CDR3 totals 18 residues. Looked up from germline, CDR1 is SGHTA and CDR2 is FQGNSA. The V gene lost 2 bases and the J gene lost 1 base, with 19 bases spanning the gap.

This clonotype turned up a few times. The chain is built from TRBV7-9 and TRBJ2-7, with 9 bases matching TRBD1. Germline V CDR1 and CDR2: SEHNR, FQNEAQ (reference sequence). The CDR3 runs 16 residues. V was pared by 5 bases and J by 3 bases, with 11 bases of the junction left unmatched. CDR3 region: CASSPTGGDRVYEQYF. Written as DNA, the CDR3 is TGTGCCAGCAGCCCTACTGGGGGGGACAGGGTCTACGAGCAGTACTTC.

This clonotype was seen only a few times. This chain connects TRBV7-3 to TRBJ2-3; 8 nucleotides align to TRBD1. V lost 5 bases and J lost 2; bases outside the gene matches: 6. Germline loops: CDR1 SGHTA, CDR2 FQGTGA. The CDR3 spans 15 residues. The CDR3 DNA reads as TGTGCCAGCAGCCAGACAGGGGCATACACAGATACGCAGTATTTT. Amino acid sequence: CASSQTGAYTDTQYF. Combining the CDR3 with reference TRBV7-3 and TRBJ2-3 gives the whole variable domain GAGVSQTPSNKVTEKGKYVELRCDPISGHTALYWYRQSLGQGPEFLIYFQGTGAADDSGLPNDRFFAVRPEGSVSTLKIQRTERGDSAVYLCASSQTGAYTDTQYFGPGTRLTVL.

The chain couples TRBV10-2 to TRBJ1-4, with D unclear. The CDR3 covers 15 residues. Trimming took off 3 bases at V and 7 bases at J, with 15 bases between the two ends. Germline CDR1 reads WSHSY; CDR2 reads SAAADI. CDR3: CASSELARPIEKLFF. The CDR3 DNA reads as TGCGCCAGCAGTGAATTGGCCAGGCCCATTGAAAAACTGTTTTTT.

CDR3 protein: CASSRVEYTEAFF. The CDR3 DNA follows: TGTGCCAGCAGTCGGGTTGAGTACACTGAAGCTTTCTTT. The chain employs TRBV6-2 or TRBV6-3 and TRBJ1-1; D uncertain. Germline lookup yields CDR1 MNHEY and CDR2 SVGEGT. This CDR3 has 13 residues. With 5 bases removed from V and 3 bases from J, the gap between germline ends came to 10 bases.

The rearrangement links TRBV6-4 to TRBJ2-2; a possible D gene is TRBD1 (6 bases). The CDR3 runs to 15 residues. The V gene lost 8 bases and the J gene lost 2 bases, with 15 bases spanning the gap. CDR1 and CDR2 from the germline V gene are MRHNA and SNTAGT. CDR3 amino acids: CASRADRTNTGELFF. DNA for the CDR3: TGTGCCAGCCGGGCCGACAGGACAAACACCGGGGAGCTGTTTTTT.

This clonotype was found a few times. J is TRBJ2-1 and V is TRBV25-1; 8 bases match TRBD2. Germline assignment: CDR1 MGHDK and CDR2 SYGVNS. V gave up 2 bases and J gave up 0 bases; unmatched junction bases: 6. This CDR3 region has 17 residues. The CDR3 DNA reads TGTGCCAGCAGTGAAGAGAGCGGGGGTTACTCCTACAATGAGCAGTTCTTC. Its protein is CASSEESGGYSYNEQFF. Full variable domain (rest looked up from reference TRBV25-1 and TRBJ2-1): EADIYQTPRYLVIGTGKKITLECSQTMGHDKMYWYQQDPGMELHLIHYSYGVNSTEKGDLSSESTVSRIRTEHFPLTLESARPSHTSQYLCASSEESGGYSYNEQFFGPGTRLTVL.

The genes are TRBV5-8 and TRBJ1-1; D gene ambiguous. Germline V CDR1 and CDR2: SGHTS, YDEGEE. This CDR3 region has 14 residues. V was pared by 6 bases and J by 1 base, with 13 bases between. The CDR3 DNA reads TGTGCCAGCACCTCTTACCACCCGAACACTGAAGCTTTCTTT. This gives the protein CASTSYHPNTEAFF.

The table lists this clonotype with a few counts. The chain recombines TRBV29-1 with TRBJ2-1; no clear D. CDR3 size: 14 residues. The V gene lost 2 bases and the J gene lost 1 base, with 9 bases spanning the gap. Looked up from germline, CDR1 is SQVTM and CDR2 is ANQGSEA. Written as DNA, the CDR3 is TGCAGCGTTGAAAGAGTTATATCCTACAATGAGCAGTTCTTC. Translated: CSVERVISYNEQFF.

This clonotype has at least ten counts. This chain links TRBV7-8 with TRBJ1-4, with D maybe TRBD1 (5 bases). Trimming cost V 10 bases and J 4 bases, with 13 bases left between them. CDR1 and CDR2 from the germline V gene are SGHVS and FQNEAQ. The CDR3 consists of 13 residues. This CDR3 is CATSTANNEKLFF. CDR3 DNA: TGTGCCACCTCGACAGCCAATAATGAAAAACTGTTTTTT.

V and J are TRBV7-6 and TRBJ1-3; D ambiguous. Germline CDR1 is SGHVS and CDR2 is FNYEAQ. V lost 10 bases and J 6 bases, leaving 13 bases between the germline ends. The CDR3 is 12 residues long. The CDR3 region has the DNA TGTGCCATTTGGACGGGGAAAAACACCATATATTTT. Encoded protein: CAIWTGKNTIYF.

This clonotype was recorded a few times. V and J are TRBV19 and TRBJ1-1, with TRBD1 matching 9 bases. J was trimmed by 3 bases and V by 7 bases; bases with no gene match: 9. Germline V lookup: CDR1 LNHDA, CDR2 SQIVND (reference sequence). The CDR3 spans 15 residues. In DNA form, the CDR3 reads TGTGCCAGTATCCCAGACAGGGGGGACTACACTGAAGCTTTCTTT. Amino acid sequence: CASIPDRGDYTEAFF. The full variable domain, its missing parts supplied by reference TRBV19 and TRBJ1-1, is DGGITQSPKYLFRKEGQNVTLSCEQNLNHDAMYWYRQDPGQGLRLIYYSQIVNDFQKGDIAEGYSVSREKKESFPLTVTSAQKNPTAFYLCASIPDRGDYTEAFFGQGTRLTVV.

This clonotype was seen more than once but under ten times. This chain uses TRBV6-5 with TRBJ2-5; TRBD2 might be the D (6 bases). V lost 6 bases, J lost 4 bases, and 18 bases lay in between. Germline CDR1 reads MNHEY; CDR2 reads SVGAGI. The CDR3 contains 15 residues. CDR3 in DNA: TGTGCCAGCAGACCACTTCTAGGGGAGGCAGAGACCCAGTACTTC. This gives the protein CASRPLLGEAETQYF.

The table lists this clonotype with many counts. The rearrangement uses TRBV4-2 and TRBJ1-5, with 7 bases identical to TRBD1. After removal of 2 bases from V and 2 bases from J, the junction contained 3 bases not matched to a gene. This CDR3 region has 15 residues. The germline CDR1 and CDR2 sequences are LGHNA and YNFKEQ. In nucleotides, the CDR3 is TGTGCCAGCAGCCAAACAGGGGATGGCAATCAGCCCCAGCATTTT. This encodes CASSQTGDGNQPQHF.

The table lists this clonotype with a few counts. This chain connects TRBV7-6 to TRBJ2-1, with 9 bases identical to TRBD2. The ends lost 4 bases at V and 3 bases at J; junction bases unmatched: 1. Germline values: CDR1 SGHVS, CDR2 FNYEAQ. The CDR3 is 14 amino acids. Here the CDR3 reads CASSSSGNYNEQFF. CDR3 nucleotides: TGTGCCAGCAGCTCTAGCGGGAACTACAATGAGCAGTTCTTC. Combining the CDR3 with reference TRBV7-6 and TRBJ2-1 gives the whole variable domain GAGVSQSPRYKVTKRGQDVALRCDPISGHVSLYWYRQALGQGPEFLTYFNYEAQQDKSGLPNDRFSAERPEGSISTLTIQRTEQRDSAMYRCASSSSGNYNEQFFGPGTRLTVL.

V and J are TRBV3-1 and TRBJ1-1; tentative D call: TRBD1 (5 bases). The germline V gene encodes CDR1 LGHDT and CDR2 YNNKEL (reference sequence). V was trimmed by 5 bases and J by 8 bases, leaving 15 bases between them. The CDR3 is 13 amino acids. The DNA for the CDR3 is TGTGCCAGCAGCATCCGGGACGGGCCCGAAGCTTTCTTT. This gives the protein CASSIRDGPEAFF.

Here the CDR3 reads CASSPGTGRLTGQYV. For the CDR3, the DNA is TGTGCCAGCAGTCCCGGGACCGGCAGGTTGACGGGGCAGTACGTC. The J gene is TRBJ2-7, the V gene TRBV6-2 or TRBV6-3; D may correspond to TRBD1 or TRBD2 (5 bases each). The CDR3 has 15 amino acids. Germline V gene data show CDR1 as MNHEY and CDR2 as SVGEGT. Trimming pared 5 bases from V and 9 bases from J, leaving 23 bases between.

CDR3 loop: CASSYDIGQPQHF. The DNA of the CDR3 is TGTGCCAGCAGTTACGACATAGGTCAGCCCCAGCATTTT. The rearrangement joins TRBV6-5 to TRBJ1-5, with D unclear. Germline values: CDR1 MNHEY, CDR2 SVGAGI. The CDR3 contains 13 residues. Deletions cut 2 bases from V and 6 bases from J, with 8 bases between.

This clonotype was detected only a few times. The J gene is TRBJ1-1, the V gene TRBV27, with D possibly being TRBD1 (6 bases). The CDR3 extends over 15 amino acids. V lost 4 bases to trimming and J lost 3 bases, with 15 bases between them. CDR1 MNHEY and CDR2 SMNVEV come from the germline V gene (reference sequence). The CDR3 bases are TGTGCCAGCAGTTCCCTCACAGGGTACTACACTGAAGCTTTCTTT. Its translation is CASSSLTGYYTEAFF.

In this sample, this clonotype turned up many times. A read error may account for a junction end that differs from germline. The rearrangement uses TRBV7-2 and TRBJ2-5, with 7 bases identical to TRBD1. Germline values: CDR1 SGHTA, CDR2 FQGNSA. The CDR3 runs 15 residues. This CDR3 is CASSLERDSQETQYF. CDR3 DNA: TGTGCCAGCAGCTTAGAAAGGGACAGTCAAGAAACCCAGTACTTC.

This clonotype came up a few times. One end of the junction fails to match germline, which may point to a read error. The chain combines TRBV20-1 with TRBJ1-2; D ambiguous. This CDR3 contains 8 residues. Germline CDR1 DFQATT, CDR2 SNEGSKA (reference sequence). CDR3 DNA: TGCAGTGCTGGACCGCTCAGATTC. Amino acid sequence: CSAGPLRF.

The chain carries TRBV7-8 and TRBJ2-7; 11 positions match TRBD2. Germline CDR1 SGHVS, CDR2 FQNEAQ. This CDR3 has 15 residues. Trimming removed 6 bases from V and 0 bases from J; junction bases left unmatched: 4. The CDR3 nucleotides read TGTGCCAGCAGGCCCGGGACTAGCGGCTCCTACGAGCAGTACTTC. The encoded protein is CASRPGTSGSYEQYF.

Only a few counts were recorded for this clonotype. This chain joins TRBV12-3 or TRBV12-4 and TRBJ1-1, with D unresolved. This CDR3 region has 16 residues. V dropped 3 bases and J dropped 0 bases, with 14 bases sitting between them. CDR3 in amino acids: CASSLVLVRLNTEAFF. The DNA of the CDR3 is TGTGCCAGCAGTTTGGTGTTGGTGAGACTGAACACTGAAGCTTTCTTT.

This clonotype has just a few counts. The chain is built from TRBV27 and TRBJ2-3; D is unresolved. Germline V lookup: CDR1 MNHEY, CDR2 SMNVEV (reference sequence). This CDR3 contains 14 residues. V lost 9 bases, J lost 1 base, and 14 bases lay in between. CDR3 DNA: TGTGCCAGTAGTACCCCGGACCGCACAGATACGCAGTATTTT. Translated, it gives CASSTPDRTDTQYF.

The rearrangement joins TRBV6-5 to TRBJ2-1; TRBD2 matches at 8 bases. Germline V gene data show CDR1 as MNHEY and CDR2 as SVGAGI. There are 17 residues in the CDR3. With 4 bases clipped from V and 6 bases from J, the junction kept 14 bases outside the gene matches. CDR3 coding DNA: TGTGCCAGCAGTTCCAGAGAAGCGGGAGCGAGTTTCAATGAGCAGTTCTTC. Translated: CASSSREAGASFNEQFF.